The clone carrying this TCR beta chain was picked up a small number of times. Its antigen is still unknown. CDR3 size: 17 residues. PCR was performed a second time for roughly 7 to 12 cycles using a sample-barcoded 5' primer and a J-beta primer mix. Via MiXCR, TCRdb re-called the 5' RACE reads, giving one row per CDR3 protein. The sample has 650,000 to 800,000 distinct CDR3 sequences, about 42% seen once. This sample was taken from a study of blood T cells in healthy people across ages. Study observations and caveats: Unknown CMV status may confound age-related changes in expanded clones.

The V and J genes are TRBV21-1 and TRBJ1-6; TRBD1 is the table's D call and was not checked against the DNA. TRBV21-1 is a pseudogene segment. The sequence was obtained from a man in his 60s in good health. Sequenced material: blood. CDR3 in amino acids: CASIRQGRKIYNSPLHF. DNA of the CDR3: TGTGCCAGCATTCGACAGGGCCGAAAAATTTATAATTCACCCCTCCACTTT.